This is a list of T cell receptor beta chains from one sample in a study of cytomegalovirus exposure and HLA in healthy donors. TCRdb keeps only in-frame clones here, not all; method: immunoSEQ multiplex PCR. The table includes around 150,000 clones, 80% to 90% detected once. Source material: PBMCs. These receptors originate from a woman aged 18-29 years in good health and CMV-seronegative. CDR3s include the opening cysteine and the closing phenylalanine or tryptophan. The D gene is left open where the match is weak. Size is stated for part of the rows, as once, few or many counts, or as a class when the clone is expanded.

12	TRBV5-6	TRBJ2-1	-	TRBD1	CASSSQGDEQFF	TGTGCCAGCAGCTCACAGGGGGATGAGCAGTTCTTC
12	TRBV28	TRBJ1-2	-	TRBD1	CASSWDSHGYTF	TGTGCCAGCAGCTGGGACAGTCATGGCTACACCTTC
12	TRBV27	TRBJ1-6	-	-	CASSSRSSPLHF	TGTGCCAGCAGTTCCCGGAGTTCACCCCTCCACTTT
16	TRBV7-9	TRBJ2-7	-	TRBD2	CASSLGTSGRSYEQYF	TGTGCCAGCAGCTTAGGGACTAGCGGGAGGTCCTACGAGCAGTACTTC
13	TRBV19	TRBJ2-1	-	-	CASSIGRLNEQFF	TGTGCCAGTAGTATTGGTAGATTAAATGAGCAGTTCTTC
15	TRBV6-1	TRBJ1-4	-	TRBD1	CASRGQGRTKTGRNF	TGTGCCAGCCGGGGACAGGGTAGGACGAAAACTGGCCGAAATTTT
16	TRBV7-9	TRBJ2-1	-	-	CASSSSGSREYNEQFF	TGTGCCAGCAGTTCCTCAGGGAGTCGGGAGTACAATGAGCAGTTCTTC
14	TRBV28	TRBJ1-6	few	-	CASSSTGLRYPLHF	TGTGCCAGCAGTTCTACGGGACTCCGGTACCCCCTCCACTTT
17	TRBV5-1	TRBJ2-6	-	-	CASSFRQTLSGANVLTF	TGCGCCAGCAGCTTCCGACAGACCCTCTCTGGGGCCAACGTCCTGACTTTC
12	TRBV7-8	TRBJ2-7	-	-	CASSIYAYEQYF	TGTGCCAGCAGCATCTACGCCTACGAGCAGTACTTC
13	TRBV6-5	TRBJ2-2	-	-	CASKREYTGELFF	TGTGCCAGCAAACGAGAGTACACCGGGGAGCTGTTTTTT
18	TRBV9	TRBJ2-1	-	-	CASSVVGSQFLSYNEQFF	TGTGCCAGCAGCGTAGTAGGGAGCCAGTTTCTTTCCTACAATGAGCAGTTCTTC
13	TRBV5-1	TRBJ2-7	-	TRBD1	CASSTGQSYEQYF	TGCGCCAGCAGCACGGGACAGTCCTACGAGCAGTACTTC
16	TRBV28	TRBJ2-7	-	TRBD1	CASSRGSGTGSYEQYF	TGTGCCAGCAGTAGGGGGTCTGGGACAGGGTCCTACGAGCAGTACTTC
17	TRBV5-1	TRBJ2-1	-	TRBD2	CASSLEASGWTYNEQFF	TGCGCCAGCAGCTTGGAAGCTAGCGGGTGGACCTACAATGAGCAGTTCTTC
16	TRBV7-9	TRBJ2-5	-	TRBD2	CASSLGTSGNQETQYF	TGTGCCAGCAGCTTAGGGACTAGCGGAAACCAAGAGACCCAGTACTTC
13	TRBV5-1	TRBJ2-4	-	-	CASSPLGANIQYF	TGCGCCAGCAGCCCGCTGGGGGCAAACATTCAGTACTTC